The 31 T cell receptor beta chains below all came from one sample that was sequenced in a study of T cell repertoires in cytomegalovirus infection. Antigen specificity for these receptors is unknown. One entry per CDR3 protein, called by TCRdb with MiXCR from the reads. This repertoire shows 80,000 to 90,000 distinct CDR3 sequences, roughly 44% found once; its top ten account for over 90%. The material sequenced was CD8+ T cells from cultured PBMCs, taken from culture after CMV antigen stimulation. Receptors were obtained from a human donor in good health (CMV status not recorded). Some clones in this sample may be carry-over from other donors' samples.

The rearrangement links TRBV29-1 to TRBJ2-1, with D unresolved. The germline V and J ends were trimmed by 5 bases and 12 bases, with 17 bases remaining between them. Looked up from germline, CDR1 is SQVTM and CDR2 is ANQGSEA. The CDR3 covers 12 residues. CDR3 in DNA: TGCAGCGTTCAATTTTCCAAGTTGGTGCAGTTCTTC. Translating gives CSVQFSKLVQFF.

This clonotype appeared a few times. The V and J genes are TRBV7-6 and TRBJ2-1; D ambiguous. Germline V gives CDR1 SGHVS, CDR2 FNYEAQ. The V and J ends lost 0 bases and 4 bases respectively, with 4 bases between them. CDR3 length: 13 amino acids. The CDR3 sequence: CASSLAEYNEQFF. CDR3 in DNA: TGTGCCAGCAGCTTAGCAGAGTACAATGAGCAGTTCTTC.

This rearrangement joins TRBV7-6 to TRBJ1-1, with D maybe TRBD1 (5 bases). V dropped 4 bases and J dropped 1 base, with 16 bases sitting between them. This CDR3 spans 16 amino acids. CDR1 and CDR2 (germline): SGHVS, FNYEAQ. CDR3 loop: CASSSDRRGGNTEAFF. CDR3 DNA sequence: TGTGCCAGCAGCTCAGACCGTCGCGGGGGGAACACTGAAGCTTTCTTT.

The chain uses TRBV20-1 and TRBJ2-2; 11 nucleotides line up with TRBD2. The CDR3 extends over 15 amino acids. Germline V gene sequence: CDR1 DFQATT, CDR2 SNEGSKA (reference sequence). The CDR3 spells CRPPGLADNTGELFF. Here the CDR3 DNA reads TGCAGACCTCCGGGACTAGCGGATAACACCGGGGAGCTGTTTTTT.

Notes on this clonotype: The junction differs from germline at one of its ends, possibly a read error. The V call is TRBV7-9, the J call TRBJ1-2, with TRBD1 as a possible D gene (5 bases). The germline V gene has CDR1 SEHNR and CDR2 FQNEAQ (reference sequence). This CDR3 has 14 residues. The CDR3 loop is CASRPSSGTEGYTF. In DNA form, the CDR3 reads TGTGCTAGCAGACCATCCTCAGGGACGGAAGGCTACACCTTC.

CDR3 nucleotide sequence: TGCGCCAGCAGTCCTAAAACAGGGGGGGAGGCCAAAAACATTCAGTACTTC. Encoded protein: CASSPKTGGEAKNIQYF. The rearrangement links TRBV23-1 to TRBJ2-4; D is perhaps TRBD1 (8 bases). TRBV23-1 is marked as an open reading frame, function uncertain. CDR3 length: 17 residues. Trimming removed 4 bases at V and 1 base at J, with 17 bases between.

The chain employs TRBV6-1 and TRBJ2-2; D not resolved. This CDR3 is built from 12 residues. V was trimmed by 7 bases and J by 2 bases, leaving 5 bases between them. Germline V gives CDR1 MNHNS, CDR2 SASEGT. The CDR3 nucleotides read TGTGCCAGCATGCGTAACACCGGGGAGCTGTTTTTT. Translated, it gives CASMRNTGELFF.

The chain has TRBV6-4 and TRBJ2-1, with a tentative D call TRBD2 (5 bases). Germline values: CDR1 MRHNA, CDR2 SNTAGT. This CDR3 contains 13 residues. Trimming took off 6 bases at V and 12 bases at J, with 18 bases between the two ends. CDR3 in DNA: TGTGCCAGCAGCTTCGGGGAAGGTATCTGGCAGTTCTTC. It is translated as CASSFGEGIWQFF.

V gene TRBV11-2 combines with J gene TRBJ2-3; 8 nucleotides align to TRBD2. The germline V gene has CDR1 SGHAT and CDR2 FQNNGV. V lost 6 bases, J lost 0 bases, and 5 bases stayed unmatched. The CDR3 extends over 15 amino acids. CDR3 loop: CASRSSGLSTDTQYF. The CDR3 nucleotides are TGTGCCAGCAGGTCTAGCGGGCTGAGCACAGATACGCAGTATTTT.

This clonotype was seen a few times. The V gene is TRBV11-2, the J gene TRBJ2-2; D may be TRBD1 (6 bases). CDR3 size: 16 residues. Trimming pared 5 bases from V and 6 bases from J, leaving 19 bases between. Germline-derived CDR1 and CDR2 are SGHAT and FQNNGV. The CDR3 DNA sequence: TGTGCCAGCAGCGCACTAGGACAGCCAAGGGCCGGGGAGCTGTTTTTT. This encodes CASSALGQPRAGELFF.

This clonotype was observed a few times. This chain connects TRBV7-3 to TRBJ2-3; D possibly corresponds to TRBD2 (5 bases). The CDR3 sequence is 15 residues long. Germline CDR1 SGHTA, CDR2 FQGTGA. V was clipped by 4 bases and J by 0 bases, with 11 bases between them. CDR3 in DNA: TGTGCCAGCAGCTGGAGCGGATCTAGCACAGATACGCAGTATTTT. Translation: CASSWSGSSTDTQYF.

This chain links TRBV7-3 with TRBJ2-3; D is undetermined. Per germline, CDR1 SGHTA and CDR2 FQGTGA. This CDR3 comprises 15 residues. V lost 1 base and J 0 bases, leaving 8 bases between the germline ends. CDR3 DNA: TGTGCCAGCAGCTTAATGTCGGCTAGCACAGATACGCAGTATTTT. Its protein is CASSLMSASTDTQYF. Drawing the rest from reference TRBV7-3 and TRBJ2-3, the complete variable domain is GAGVSQTPSNKVTEKGKYVELRCDPISGHTALYWYRQSLGQGPEFLIYFQGTGAADDSGLPNDRFFAVRPEGSVSTLKIQRTERGDSAVYLCASSLMSASTDTQYFGPGTRLTVL.

DNA of the CDR3: TGTGCCAGCAGCGCAAGCGGGAGAGGCGGGGATACGCAGTATTTT. Translating gives CASSASGRGGDTQYF. This rearrangement joins TRBV9 to TRBJ2-3; TRBD2 matches at 8 bases. J gave up 6 bases and V 3 bases, and 9 bases lay outside the gene matches. This CDR3 has 15 amino acids. CDR1 SGDLS and CDR2 YYNGEE come from the germline V gene.

This rearrangement joins TRBV7-9 to TRBJ2-3; D unclear. Per germline, CDR1 SEHNR and CDR2 FQNEAQ (reference sequence). The CDR3 contains 15 residues. V was shortened by 0 bases and J by 1 base, with 8 bases between the two germline ends. The CDR3 coding sequence is TGTGCCAGCAGCTTAGCGGGGTGGCGCACAGATACGCAGTATTTT. This translates into CASSLAGWRTDTQYF.

This rearrangement joins TRBV7-6 to TRBJ2-1; D ambiguous. The germline CDR1 and CDR2 sequences are SGHVS and FNYEAQ. V was trimmed by 2 bases and J by 5 bases, leaving 10 bases between them. The CDR3 loop spans 14 amino acids. CDR3 in DNA: TGTGCCAGCAGCTTACTCAGTTTACACAATGAGCAGTTCTTC. Amino acids: CASSLLSLHNEQFF. Drawing the rest from reference TRBV7-6 and TRBJ2-1, the complete variable domain is GAGVSQSPRYKVTKRGQDVALRCDPISGHVSLYWYRQALGQGPEFLTYFNYEAQQDKSGLPNDRFSAERPEGSISTLTIQRTEQRDSAMYRCASSLLSLHNEQFFGPGTRLTVL.

J is TRBJ1-1 and V is TRBV7-9, with a possible D match to TRBD1 (6 bases). V gave up 6 bases and J gave up 4 bases, with 18 bases separating them. This CDR3 has 15 residues. Germline-derived CDR1 and CDR2 are SEHNR and FQNEAQ (reference sequence). Written as DNA, the CDR3 is TGTGCCAGCAGTTCCAACAGGGTGTTGGGCACTGAAGCTTTCTTT. Amino acids: CASSSNRVLGTEAFF.

The CDR3 reads CASSQYLTGELFF. CDR3 nucleotides: TGCGCCAGCAGCCAATATCTCACCGGGGAGCTGTTTTTT. This chain joins TRBV4-1 and TRBJ2-2, with D unclear. The V end lost 2 bases, the J end lost 4 bases, and 5 bases lay between the germline ends. The CDR3 has 13 amino acids. CDR1 is MGHRA and CDR2 is YSYEKL in the germline V gene.

The chain uses TRBV27 and TRBJ2-7; D gene unclear. The germline V and J ends were trimmed by 2 bases and 3 bases, with 8 bases remaining between them. Germline assignment: CDR1 MNHEY and CDR2 SMNVEV (reference sequence). This CDR3 has 13 residues. The chain's CDR3 is CASSLIGNYEQYF. In DNA form, the CDR3 reads TGTGCCAGCAGTTTAATTGGGAACTACGAGCAGTACTTC.

The V and J genes are TRBV7-3 and TRBJ2-7; either TRBD1 or TRBD2 may fit D (5 bases each). V was clipped by 3 bases and J by 2 bases, with 11 bases between them. This CDR3 contains 14 residues. The germline CDR1 and CDR2 sequences are SGHTA and FQGTGA. The CDR3 nucleotides read TGTGCCAGCAGCTTGGACGAGGGGCCCTACGAGCAGTACTTC. It codes for CASSLDEGPYEQYF.

This clonotype has just a few counts. The V call is TRBV7-2, the J call TRBJ1-2; D remains ambiguous. The CDR3 length is 17 residues. V gave up 3 bases and J gave up 2 bases, with 19 bases separating them. Germline CDR1 reads SGHTA; CDR2 reads FQGNSA. DNA of the CDR3: TGTGCCAGCAGCTTCTTTTTGTCCAGAGGATCGAACTATGGCTACACCTTC. Its translation: CASSFFLSRGSNYGYTF.

The chain recombines TRBV28 with TRBJ2-5, with a weak D call TRBD1 (6 bases). Between the trimmed V and J ends, which lost 3 bases and 0 bases, there was a span of 11 bases. The CDR3 loop spans 15 amino acids. Germline values: CDR1 MDHEN, CDR2 SYDVKM. Here the CDR3 reads CASSFEDSHQETQYF. CDR3 sequence (DNA): TGTGCCAGCAGTTTTGAGGACAGCCACCAAGAGACCCAGTACTTC.

The chain employs TRBV5-4 and TRBJ2-1; 7 positions match TRBD2. V lost 4 bases to trimming and J lost 3 bases; unmatched junction nucleotides: 7. The germline V gene has CDR1 SGHNT and CDR2 YYREEE (reference sequence). CDR3 length: 15 residues. The CDR3 sequence is CASSIPGLNYNEQFF. DNA for the CDR3: TGTGCCAGCAGCATCCCGGGACTAAACTACAATGAGCAGTTCTTC. The complete variable domain, with remaining parts taken from reference TRBV5-4 and TRBJ2-1, reads ETGVTQSPTHLIKTRGQQVTLRCSSQSGHNTVSWYQQALGQGPQFIFQYYREEENGRGNFPPRFSGLQFPNYSSELNVNALELDDSALYLCASSIPGLNYNEQFFGPGTRLTVL.

This chain uses TRBV25-1 with TRBJ1-2, with D maybe TRBD1 (5 bases). This CDR3 contains 13 residues. Germline CDR1 and CDR2: MGHDK and SYGVNS. V was clipped by 6 bases and J by 8 bases, with 16 bases between them. Here the CDR3 reads CASSAQRGKGYTF. In DNA, the CDR3 is TGTGCCAGCAGCGCACAAAGGGGAAAGGGCTACACCTTC.

The genes are TRBV4-1 and TRBJ1-1, with 9 nucleotides matching TRBD1. The CDR3 has 13 residues. Trimming cost V 6 bases and J 4 bases; bases outside gene matches: 3. Germline CDR1 and CDR2: MGHRA and YSYEKL. The CDR3 DNA reads TGCGCCAGCAGGGGACAGGGTGTCACTGAAGCTTTCTTT. Translation gives CASRGQGVTEAFF.

The rearrangement links TRBV15 to TRBJ2-7; D not resolved. This CDR3 contains 14 residues. The germline gives CDR1 LNHNV, CDR2 YYDKDF (reference sequence). Trimming left V 4 bases short and J 1 base short, with 11 bases between. CDR3 sequence reads: CATSKLDSSYEQYF. CDR3 coding DNA: TGTGCCACCAGCAAGCTGGATAGTTCCTACGAGCAGTACTTC.

The chain uses TRBV28 and TRBJ2-7, with 13 bases lining up with TRBD2. The CDR3 runs 15 residues. The ends lost 8 bases at V and 5 bases at J; junction bases unmatched: 9. Germline V gene lookup returns CDR1 MDHEN and CDR2 SYDVKM. Here the CDR3 reads CASRSWTSGSDEQYF. CDR3 nucleotide sequence: TGTGCCAGCCGATCCTGGACTAGCGGGAGCGACGAGCAGTACTTC.

This CDR3 reads CASSSWGGDQPQHF. DNA of the CDR3: TGTGCCAGCAGCTCGTGGGGCGGCGATCAGCCCCAGCATTTT. The V call is TRBV7-8, the J call TRBJ1-5; possibly TRBD1 for D (5 bases). The germline CDR1 and CDR2 sequences are SGHVS and FQNEAQ. The CDR3 totals 14 residues. V lost 4 bases to trimming and J lost 5 bases, with 12 bases between them.

The chain links TRBV10-3 to TRBJ2-7; D ambiguous. The CDR3 runs to 10 residues. Trimming removed 8 bases from V and 3 bases from J, with 5 bases in between. Germline V lookup: CDR1 ENHRY, CDR2 SYGVKD. The CDR3 nucleotides are TGTGCCATCGGTGGCTACGAGCAGTACTTC. This codes for CAIGGYEQYF.

This chain connects TRBV12-3 or TRBV12-4 to TRBJ2-7; 10 bases align to TRBD1. J was trimmed by 7 bases and V by 4 bases; bases with no gene match: 7. The CDR3 runs 14 residues. The CDR3 DNA follows: TGTGCCAGCAGTTCGACAGGGGGCACGGGGGAGCAGTACTTC. Its protein product is CASSSTGGTGEQYF.

There are a few counts of this clonotype. The chain recombines TRBV7-6 with TRBJ2-7, with D possibly matching TRBD1 (6 bases). Trimming removed 0 bases at V and 3 bases at J, with 12 bases between. In germline, CDR1 is SGHVS, CDR2 FNYEAQ. This CDR3 comprises 15 residues. CDR3 sequence (DNA): TGTGCCAGCAGCTTAGCCACAGGGCCGGGCTACGAGCAGTACTTC. Residues: CASSLATGPGYEQYF.

Only a few counts were recorded for this clonotype. This rearrangement joins TRBV5-1 to TRBJ1-1; no reliable D call. Trimming took 1 base from V and 3 from J, leaving 10 bases between them. This CDR3 spans 14 amino acids. CDR1 and CDR2 from the germline V gene are SGHRS and YFSETQ. The CDR3 loop reads CASSLQDLDTEAFF. As DNA, the CDR3 is TGCGCCAGCAGCTTGCAGGATCTCGACACTGAAGCTTTCTTT.